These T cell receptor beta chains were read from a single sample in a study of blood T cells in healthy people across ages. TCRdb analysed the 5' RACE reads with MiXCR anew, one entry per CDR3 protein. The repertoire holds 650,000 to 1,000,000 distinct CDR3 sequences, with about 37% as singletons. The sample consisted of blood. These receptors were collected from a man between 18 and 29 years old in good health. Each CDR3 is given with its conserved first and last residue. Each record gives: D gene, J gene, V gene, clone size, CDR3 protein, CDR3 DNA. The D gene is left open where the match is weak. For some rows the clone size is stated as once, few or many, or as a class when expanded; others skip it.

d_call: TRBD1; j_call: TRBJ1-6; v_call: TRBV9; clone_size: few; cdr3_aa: CASSETGSSYNSPLHF; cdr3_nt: TGTGCCAGCAGCGAGACAGGGAGCTCCTATAATTCACCCCTCCACTTT
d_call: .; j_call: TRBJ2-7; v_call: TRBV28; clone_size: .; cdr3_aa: CATHKTGYNEQYF; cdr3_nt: TGTGCCACTCACAAAACAGGCTACAATGAGCAGTACTTC
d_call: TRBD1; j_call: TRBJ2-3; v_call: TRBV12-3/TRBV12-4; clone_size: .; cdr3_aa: CASTRRRQGDTQYF; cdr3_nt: TGTGCCAGCACCCGCCGGCGACAGGGAGATACGCAGTATTTT
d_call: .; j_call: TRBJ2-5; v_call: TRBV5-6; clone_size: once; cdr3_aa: CASSVVDQEAQYF; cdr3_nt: TGTGCCAGCAGCGTGGTAGACCAAGAGGCCCAGTACTTC
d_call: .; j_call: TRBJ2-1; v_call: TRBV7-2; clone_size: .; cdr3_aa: CASSPSAETQFF; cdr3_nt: TGTGCCAGCAGCCCGAGTGCGGAGACCCAGTTCTTC
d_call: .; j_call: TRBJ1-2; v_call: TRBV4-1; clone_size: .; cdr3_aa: CVSSQEDYYGYTF; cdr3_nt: TGCGTCAGCAGCCAGGAAGACTACTATGGCTACACCTTC
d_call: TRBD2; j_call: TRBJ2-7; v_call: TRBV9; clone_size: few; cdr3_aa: CASSVAGTSSYNEQYF; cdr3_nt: TGTGCCAGCAGCGTAGCTGGGACTAGCTCCTACAATGAGCAGTACTTC
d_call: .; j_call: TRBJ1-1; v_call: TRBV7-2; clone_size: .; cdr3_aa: CASRNQIEAFF; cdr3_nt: TGTGCCAGCAGGAATCAGATTGAAGCTTTCTTT
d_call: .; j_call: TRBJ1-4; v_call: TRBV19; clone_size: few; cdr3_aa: CASSIEAATNEKLFF; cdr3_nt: TGTGCCAGTAGTATAGAGGCGGCAACTAATGAAAAACTGTTTTTT
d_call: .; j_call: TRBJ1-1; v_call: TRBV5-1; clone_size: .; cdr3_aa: CASSLASGPADTEAFF; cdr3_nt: TGCGCCAGCAGCTTGGCCTCAGGGCCGGCGGACACTGAAGCTTTCTTT
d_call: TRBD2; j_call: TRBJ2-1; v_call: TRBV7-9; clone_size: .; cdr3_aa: CASSLGSGGEEYEQFF; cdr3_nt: TGTGCCAGCAGCTTAGGTAGCGGGGGGGAAGAGTATGAGCAGTTCTTC
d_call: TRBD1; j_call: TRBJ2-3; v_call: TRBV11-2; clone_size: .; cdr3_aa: CASSSGTEDTQYF; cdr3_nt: TGTGCCAGCAGTTCCGGGACAGAAGATACGCAGTATTTT
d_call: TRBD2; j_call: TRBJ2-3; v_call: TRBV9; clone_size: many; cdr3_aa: CASSVARTSHSTDTQYF; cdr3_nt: TGTGCCAGCAGCGTAGCCCGGACTAGTCATAGCACAGATACGCAGTATTTT
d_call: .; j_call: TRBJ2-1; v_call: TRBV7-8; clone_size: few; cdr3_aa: CASSRGTGGFNEQFF; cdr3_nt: TGTGCCAGCAGCAGAGGGACTGGGGGATTCAATGAGCAGTTCTTC
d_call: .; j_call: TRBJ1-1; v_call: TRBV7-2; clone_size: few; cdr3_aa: CASSLTSTVEAFF; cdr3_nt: TGTGCCAGCAGCTTAACTTCGACAGTTGAAGCTTTCTTT
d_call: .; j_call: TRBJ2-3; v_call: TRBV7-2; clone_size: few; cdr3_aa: CASSPTSRDTQYF; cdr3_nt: TGTGCCAGCAGCCCCACCAGTCGGGATACGCAGTATTTT
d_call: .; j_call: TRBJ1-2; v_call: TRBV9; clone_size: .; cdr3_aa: CASSVSAESANYGYTF; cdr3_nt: TGTGCCAGCAGCGTATCGGCTGAATCAGCTAACTATGGCTACACCTTC
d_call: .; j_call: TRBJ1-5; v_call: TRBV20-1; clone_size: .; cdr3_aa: CSARLGLGQPQHF; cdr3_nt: TGCAGTGCTCGCCTTGGCCTTGGTCAGCCCCAGCATTTT
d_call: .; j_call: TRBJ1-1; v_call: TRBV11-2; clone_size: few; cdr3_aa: CASSLTNPTRRAFF; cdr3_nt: TGTGCCAGCAGCTTAACAAACCCGACCCGGCGAGCTTTCTTT
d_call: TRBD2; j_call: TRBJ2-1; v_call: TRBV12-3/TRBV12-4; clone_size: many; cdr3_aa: CASWFSGGNNEQFF; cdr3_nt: TGTGCCAGCTGGTTTAGCGGGGGGAACAATGAGCAGTTCTTC
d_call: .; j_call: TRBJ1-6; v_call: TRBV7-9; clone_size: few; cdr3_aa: CASSLRGFSPLHF; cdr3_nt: TGTGCCAGCAGCTTAAGAGGATTTTCACCCCTCCACTTT
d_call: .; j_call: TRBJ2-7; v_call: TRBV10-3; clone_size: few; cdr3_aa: CAISEENRSYYEQYF; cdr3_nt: TGTGCCATCAGTGAGGAGAACAGGAGCTACTACGAGCAGTACTTC
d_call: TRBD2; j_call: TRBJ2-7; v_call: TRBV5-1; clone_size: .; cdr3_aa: CASSFSSSGSNYEQYF; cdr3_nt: TGCGCCAGCAGCTTTTCTTCCAGCGGGAGCAACTACGAGCAGTACTTC
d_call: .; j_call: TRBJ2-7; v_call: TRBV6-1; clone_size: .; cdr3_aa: CASLQQEHYEQYF; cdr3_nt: TGTGCCAGCCTCCAGCAGGAGCACTACGAGCAGTACTTC
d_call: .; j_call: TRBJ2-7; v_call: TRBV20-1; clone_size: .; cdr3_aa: CSARDRGGEEAQYF; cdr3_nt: TGCAGTGCTAGAGATCGAGGTGGGGAAGAGGCCCAGTACTTC
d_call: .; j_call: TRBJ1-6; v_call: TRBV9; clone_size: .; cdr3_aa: CASSVGFRAGGNSPLHF; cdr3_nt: TGTGCCAGCAGCGTAGGATTTCGGGCTGGGGGAAATTCACCCCTCCACTTT
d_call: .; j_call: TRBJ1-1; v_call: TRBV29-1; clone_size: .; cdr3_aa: CSVEVRGRGGTEAFF; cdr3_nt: TGCAGCGTTGAAGTACGGGGACGGGGGGGTACTGAAGCTTTCTTT
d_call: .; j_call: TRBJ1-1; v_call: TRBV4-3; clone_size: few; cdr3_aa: CASSQDYKAGTEAFF; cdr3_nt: TGCGCCAGCAGCCAAGATTATAAGGCGGGGACTGAAGCTTTCTTT
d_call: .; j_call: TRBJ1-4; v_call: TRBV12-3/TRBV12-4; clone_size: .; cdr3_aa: CASSGTLVDEKLFF; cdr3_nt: TGTGCCAGCAGTGGGACCCTCGTGGATGAAAAACTGTTTTTT
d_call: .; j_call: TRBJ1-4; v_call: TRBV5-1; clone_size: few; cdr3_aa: CASSRDGNEKLFF; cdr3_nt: TGCGCCAGCAGTCGTGACGGTAATGAAAAACTGTTTTTT